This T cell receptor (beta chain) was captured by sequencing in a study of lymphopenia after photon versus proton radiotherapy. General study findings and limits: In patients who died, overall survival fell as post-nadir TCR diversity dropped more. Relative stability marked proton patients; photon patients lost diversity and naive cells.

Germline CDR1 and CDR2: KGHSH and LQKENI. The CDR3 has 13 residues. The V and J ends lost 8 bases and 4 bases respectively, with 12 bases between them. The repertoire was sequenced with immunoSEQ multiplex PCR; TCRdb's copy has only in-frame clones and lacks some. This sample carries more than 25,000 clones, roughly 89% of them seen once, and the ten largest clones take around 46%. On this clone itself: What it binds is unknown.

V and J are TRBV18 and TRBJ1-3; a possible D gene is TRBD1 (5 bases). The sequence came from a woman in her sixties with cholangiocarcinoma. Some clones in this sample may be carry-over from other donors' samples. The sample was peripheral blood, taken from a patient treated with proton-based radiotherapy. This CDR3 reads CASLSGVGNTIYF. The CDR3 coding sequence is TGTGCCAGCCTGTCGGGGGTCGGAAACACCATATATTTT.